The 15 T cell receptor beta chains reported below all come from one sample, sequenced in a study of radiotherapy plus CTLA-4 blockade in lung cancer. The table came from immunoSEQ multiplex PCR; TCRdb's copy has only in-frame clones and leaves some out. The repertoire consists of tens of thousands of clones, with 80% to 90% occurring once and the leading ten covering 0.65% to 0.9%. This material consisted of peripheral blood, taken from a patient treated with radiotherapy plus ipilimumab. The receptors come from a human donor with non-small cell lung cancer who had stable disease on radiotherapy plus ipilimumab.

The chain joins TRBV11-2 to TRBJ2-1; 8 bases are a match to TRBD2. The CDR3 consists of 15 residues. Germline V gene sequence: CDR1 SGHAT, CDR2 FQNNGV. J was trimmed by 0 bases and V by 5 bases; bases with no gene match: 3. In nucleotides, the CDR3 is TGTGCCAGCAGCCGCGGGACTAGCTCCTACAATGAGCAGTTCTTC. Its protein product is CASSRGTSSYNEQFF.

The rearrangement joins TRBV9 to TRBJ1-4; tentatively, D is TRBD1 (5 bases). Trimming stripped 0 bases from V and 6 bases from J, with 12 bases between. CDR3 length: 15 residues. CDR1 and CDR2 from the germline V gene are SGDLS and YYNGEE. As DNA, the CDR3 is TGTGCCAGCAGCGTAGATCTAGGGGCGCATGAAAAACTGTTTTTT. As protein: CASSVDLGAHEKLFF. The entire variable domain, with the rest obtained from reference TRBV9 and TRBJ1-4, is as follows: DSGVTQTPKHLITATGQRVTLRCSPRSGDLSVYWYQQSLDQGLQFLIQYYNGEERAKGNILERFSAQQFPDLHSELNLSSLELGDSALYFCASSVDLGAHEKLFFGSGTQLSVL.

The chain uses TRBV5-1 and TRBJ2-7; D not resolved. Per germline, CDR1 SGHRS and CDR2 YFSETQ. The CDR3 is 15 amino acids. V was cut by 0 bases and J by 0 bases, with 10 bases left in between. The CDR3 DNA sequence: TGCGCCAGCAGCTTGGACCCTTTAAGCTCCTACGAGCAGTACTTC. Its protein is CASSLDPLSSYEQYF.

The V call is TRBV5-1, the J call TRBJ1-1, with 7 bases lining up with TRBD1. J gave up 5 bases and V 4 bases, and 11 bases lay outside the gene matches. Germline-derived CDR1 and CDR2 are SGHRS and YFSETQ. The CDR3 length is 15 residues. The CDR3 bases are TGCGCCAGCAGCCCCACCAGACAGGGAGGAACTGAAGCTTTCTTT. It encodes CASSPTRQGGTEAFF.

The chain carries TRBV7-2 and TRBJ2-5; D is unclear. Germline CDR1 reads SGHTA; CDR2 reads FQGNSA. The CDR3 is made up of 15 amino acids. V gave up 5 bases and J gave up 5 bases, with 18 bases separating them. The CDR3 region has the DNA TGTGCCAGCAGCCCCTTAGGGCGCGTGTACGAGACCCAGTACTTC. This encodes CASSPLGRVYETQYF.

The chain combines TRBV5-4 with TRBJ1-2; 9 bases align to TRBD1. The CDR3 runs 14 residues. Looked up from germline, CDR1 is SGHNT and CDR2 is YYREEE (reference sequence). Germline trimming cut 3 bases from V and 4 bases from J; bases unmatched to any gene: 4. In DNA form, the CDR3 reads TGTGCCAGCAGCTGGGACAGGGAGGGCTATGGCTACACCTTC. Amino acid sequence: CASSWDREGYGYTF.

In this sample, this clone turned up a few times. The rearrangement joins TRBV7-3 to TRBJ2-2, with TRBD1 matching over 8 bases. CDR1 SGHTA and CDR2 FQGTGA come from the germline V gene. With 5 bases clipped from V and 3 bases from J, the junction kept 5 bases outside the gene matches. This CDR3 region has 15 residues. The CDR3 is CASSETGADTGELFF. CDR3 bases: TGTGCCAGCAGCGAGACAGGGGCTGACACCGGGGAGCTGTTTTTT.

The chain has TRBV7-3 and TRBJ2-7; TRBD2 agrees at 7 bases. V lost 8 bases to trimming and J lost 2 bases; unmatched junction nucleotides: 6. The length of the CDR3 is 13 residues. From germline, CDR1 is SGHTA and CDR2 FQGTGA. This CDR3 reads CASGAGVTYEQYF. The CDR3 DNA reads as TGTGCCAGCGGGGCGGGGGTAACCTACGAGCAGTACTTC.

The J gene is TRBJ1-1, the V gene TRBV11-2; D is unresolved. CDR3 length equals 14 residues. Per germline, CDR1 SGHAT and CDR2 FQNNGV. Trimming stripped 1 base from V and 4 bases from J, with 10 bases between. The CDR3 region is CASSLGGFVTEAFF. The CDR3 nucleotides read TGTGCCAGCAGCTTAGGGGGTTTTGTCACTGAAGCTTTCTTT.

V gene TRBV5-1 combines with J gene TRBJ1-6; 10 bases align to TRBD1. Germline trimming cut 5 bases from V and 10 bases from J; bases unmatched to any gene: 12. This CDR3 region has 16 residues. Germline assignment: CDR1 SGHRS and CDR2 YFSETQ. CDR3 bases: TGCGCCAGCAGAACTACCCCGGGACAGGGGAACTCACCCCTCCACTTT. It encodes CASRTTPGQGNSPLHF.

The rearrangement joins TRBV7-2 to TRBJ1-5; the D gene is possibly TRBD1 (5 bases). Germline values: CDR1 SGHTA, CDR2 FQGNSA. V was trimmed by 1 base and J by 5 bases, leaving 15 bases between them. The CDR3 length is 16 residues. CDR3 loop: CASSLVRVRVDQPQHF. The CDR3 DNA follows: TGTGCCAGCAGCTTAGTTCGGGTCAGGGTGGATCAGCCCCAGCATTTT. The full variable domain, completed using reference TRBV7-2 and TRBJ1-5, is GAGVSQSPSNKVTEKGKDVELRCDPISGHTALYWYRQSLGQGLEFLIYFQGNSAPDKSGLPSDRFSAERTGGSVSTLTIQRTQQEDSAVYLCASSLVRVRVDQPQHFGDGTRLSIL.

The chain has TRBV19 and TRBJ1-4; 10 positions agree with TRBD1. V trimming: 6 bases; J trimming: 11 bases; junction bases outside the gene matches: 9. CDR1 LNHDA and CDR2 SQIVND come from the germline V gene (reference sequence). The CDR3 runs 14 residues. The CDR3 sequence is CASRSRDRGEKLFF. In nucleotides, the CDR3 is TGTGCCAGTAGATCCCGGGACAGGGGAGAGAAACTGTTTTTT.

The chain combines TRBV27 with TRBJ1-2; no clear D gene. The length of the CDR3 is 13 residues. The ends were cut back, 8 bases at V and 4 bases at J, with 14 bases in the middle. The germline V gene encodes CDR1 MNHEY and CDR2 SMNVEV (reference sequence). Written as DNA, the CDR3 is TGTGCCAGCGCGACGATTACCCTCTATGGCTACACCTTC. Translated, it gives CASATITLYGYTF.

This clone was observed a few times. The rearrangement links TRBV5-1 to TRBJ2-5; D is undetermined. Trimming stripped 0 bases from V and 2 bases from J, with 2 bases between. The germline V gene encodes CDR1 SGHRS and CDR2 YFSETQ. The CDR3 sequence is 12 residues long. The CDR3 sequence is CASSLGQETQYF. The CDR3 DNA is TGCGCCAGCAGCTTGGGGCAAGAGACCCAGTACTTC.

This chain links TRBV6-4 with TRBJ1-2, with 7 bases aligning to TRBD1. Looked up from germline, CDR1 is MRHNA and CDR2 is SNTAGT. The CDR3 length is 13 residues. V lost 11 bases to trimming and J lost 0 bases; unmatched junction nucleotides: 6. The CDR3 nucleotides are TGTGCCTCCAACAGGGGCTCTAACTATGGCTACACCTTC. Translated, it gives CASNRGSNYGYTF.